The sequence of this T cell receptor beta chain was determined in a study of OX40 agonist ivuxolimab in advanced cancers. Looking at the study overall: With a range of roughly 20 to 80, age averaged roughly 60 years, and about 80% were male. Study results and limitations: The specificity for antigen of the expanded peripheral T cells was not determined.

Individuals having autoimmune disease history or systemic immunosuppression were not enrolled. Researchers took blood at baseline, on cycle 4 day 1, and on cycle 7 day 1. On this clone itself: Its antigen is unknown.

Sequencing was performed with immunoSEQ multiplex PCR; in TCRdb, only in-frame clones are kept and a portion is missing. The data hold 65,000 to 95,000 clones, with approximately 94% observed a single time. The clonotype was recovered from an adult with an advanced solid tumor such as melanoma, head and neck, liver or kidney cancer. This sample comprised CD4+ or CD8+ T cells sorted from blood, obtained in a trial of the OX40 agonist ivuxolimab.

For the CDR3, the DNA is TGTGCCAGCAGCGCCGGGACAGTGAACACCGGGGAGCTGTTTTTT. This translates into CASSAGTVNTGELFF. This chain joins TRBV6-5 and TRBJ2-2, with TRBD1 matching 7 bases. Trimming took 6 bases from V and 1 from J; bases not matched to a gene: 5. The CDR3 sequence is 15 residues long. Germline CDR1 is MNHEY and CDR2 is SVGAGI.